Each of the 21 T cell receptor beta chains below was sequenced from the same sample in a study of early T cells in non-severe SARS-CoV-2 infection. TCRdb re-called the 5' RACE reads with MiXCR, one entry per CDR3 protein. The sample has more than 65,000 distinct CDR3 sequences, about 14% seen once. The source material was whole blood, sampled at baseline. The receptors were sampled from an adult who was a healthcare worker with PCR-confirmed SARS-CoV-2 infection or an uninfected control (not recorded which).

The chain links TRBV7-2 to TRBJ2-3; D call uncertain. The germline CDR1 and CDR2 sequences are SGHTA and FQGNSA. V lost 6 bases and J lost 0, with 13 bases in between. The CDR3 is 15 amino acids. The CDR3 DNA reads TGTGCCAGCAGTCGACCCCCACCAAGCACAGATACGCAGTATTTT. This translates into CASSRPPPSTDTQYF. Variable domain in full (rest from reference TRBV7-2 and TRBJ2-3): GAGVSQSPSNKVTEKGKDVELRCDPISGHTALYWYRQSLGQGLEFLIYFQGNSAPDKSGLPSDRFSAERTGGSVSTLTIQRTQQEDSAVYLCASSRPPPSTDTQYFGPGTRLTVL.

The chain joins TRBV13 to TRBJ2-1; D is unclear. The V and J ends lost 0 bases and 6 bases respectively, with 6 bases between them. Germline V gene lookup returns CDR1 PRHDT and CDR2 FYEKMQ (reference sequence). The CDR3 contains 13 residues. CDR3 sequence (DNA): TGTGCCAGCAGCTTAGGCGCGCCCAATGAGCAGTTCTTC. Its protein product is CASSLGAPNEQFF.

This clonotype was picked up a small number of times. This sequence joins TRBV14 and TRBJ1-1; D remains ambiguous. This CDR3 comprises 15 residues. Trimming cost V 4 bases and J 0 bases, with 12 bases left between them. Looked up from germline, CDR1 is SGHDN and CDR2 is FVKESK. The CDR3 loop is CASSPSELMNTEAFF. The DNA for the CDR3 is TGTGCCAGCAGCCCATCGGAGTTGATGAACACTGAAGCTTTCTTT.

This clonotype was counted between two and nine times. This chain links TRBV11-2 with TRBJ1-6, with D unclear. The V gene lost 1 base and the J gene lost 11 bases, with 12 bases spanning the gap. This CDR3 is 14 amino acids long. The germline V gene has CDR1 SGHAT and CDR2 FQNNGV. The CDR3 nucleotides are TGTGCCAGCAGCTTAGGGAGGGATAGGACACCCCTCCACTTT. Residues: CASSLGRDRTPLHF.

The CDR3 spells CSATPAYTTDTQYF. Here the CDR3 DNA reads TGCAGTGCCACCCCGGCCTACACCACAGATACGCAGTATTTT. The rearrangement joins TRBV20-1 to TRBJ2-3; D is unresolved. V lost 6 bases and J lost 2, with 15 bases in between. The CDR3 contains 14 residues. Germline V CDR1 and CDR2: DFQATT, SNEGSKA (reference sequence).

This clonotype was found a few times. The chain has TRBV28 and TRBJ1-1, with TRBD1 matching over 8 bases. The trim removed 6 bases at V and 5 bases at J, leaving 8 bases unmatched. The germline V gene has CDR1 MDHEN and CDR2 SYDVKM. The CDR3 extends over 14 amino acids. CDR3 sequence: CASSQDRVRTEAFF. The CDR3 DNA reads TGTGCCAGCAGCCAGGACAGGGTTAGGACTGAAGCTTTCTTT.

The chain has TRBV12-3 or TRBV12-4 and TRBJ2-1; the match to TRBD1 covers 11 bases. The CDR3 length is 15 residues. The V segment lost 5 bases and the J segment 9 bases; nucleotides outside the gene matches: 9. CDR3 coding DNA: TGTGCCAGCAGTCCAGGACAGGGGGCGAAGGGTGAGCAGTTCTTC. As protein: CASSPGQGAKGEQFF.

V gene TRBV10-2 combines with J gene TRBJ2-7; 8 nucleotides line up with TRBD2. The CDR3 length is 14 residues. The ends lost 7 bases at V and 0 bases at J; junction bases unmatched: 5. In germline, CDR1 is WSHSY, CDR2 SAAADI. In DNA, the CDR3 is TGCGCCAGCACTCCCAGCGGGAGCTCCTACGAGCAGTACTTC. This gives the protein CASTPSGSSYEQYF.

This sequence joins TRBV6-1 and TRBJ2-5; D is possibly TRBD1 (6 bases). V was cut by 8 bases and J by 1 base, with 23 bases left in between. The CDR3 length is 17 residues. CDR1 MNHNS and CDR2 SASEGT come from the germline V gene. The CDR3 sequence: CASHPRLGEGGQETQYF. The CDR3 DNA sequence: TGTGCCAGCCACCCCAGGTTAGGGGAAGGGGGCCAAGAGACCCAGTACTTC.

This clonotype appeared a few times. The CDR3 coding sequence is TGTGCCAGCAGCTTCGAGACTAGCGGACATTACAATGAGCAGTTCTTC. Protein: CASSFETSGHYNEQFF. The V gene is TRBV7-9, the J gene TRBJ2-1; 9 positions agree with TRBD2. Unmatched junction bases numbered 7, after V lost 3 bases and J lost 4 bases. The germline CDR1 and CDR2 sequences are SEHNR and FQNEAQ (reference sequence). The CDR3 is made up of 16 amino acids.

The rearrangement uses TRBV9 and TRBJ2-1; 10 nucleotides match TRBD2. In germline, CDR1 is SGDLS, CDR2 YYNGEE. The CDR3 sequence is 15 residues long. After removal of 6 bases from V and 4 bases from J, the junction contained 7 bases not matched to a gene. In DNA form, the CDR3 reads TGTGCCAGCAACCCTAGCGGGAGATTATACAATGAGCAGTTCTTC. This gives the protein CASNPSGRLYNEQFF.

V is TRBV2 and J is TRBJ2-7, with D maybe TRBD2 (5 bases). The CDR3 totals 15 residues. Germline assignment: CDR1 SNHLY and CDR2 FYNNEI. Trimming stripped 2 bases from V and 6 bases from J, with 17 bases between. CDR3 sequence reads: CASSESLTMNLEQYF. The CDR3 DNA sequence: TGTGCCAGCAGTGAAAGCCTGACTATGAACCTCGAGCAGTACTTC.

This chain uses TRBV20-1 with TRBJ1-6, with TRBD1 as a possible D gene (5 bases). Germline CDR1 and CDR2: DFQATT and SNEGSKA (reference sequence). CDR3 size: 14 residues. Trimming took 5 bases from V and 1 from J, leaving 9 bases between them. The CDR3 here is CSAVGGSYNSPLHF. The CDR3 DNA reads as TGCAGTGCTGTCGGGGGTTCCTATAATTCACCCCTCCACTTT.

The chain links TRBV28 to TRBJ1-2, with D possibly matching TRBD1 (5 bases). The ends were cut back, 6 bases at V and 4 bases at J, with 18 bases in the middle. The V gene's germline CDR1 is MDHEN and CDR2 SYDVKM. There are 15 residues in the CDR3. The DNA of the CDR3 is TGTGCCAGCAGCCCCGCCAGCCGACAGCTCTATGGCTACACCTTC. Protein product: CASSPASRQLYGYTF.

The chain is built from TRBV7-9 and TRBJ2-7; D may be TRBD2 (5 bases). The CDR3 has 12 amino acids. The ends were cut back, 4 bases at V and 5 bases at J, with 9 bases in the middle. Germline V gene data show CDR1 as SEHNR and CDR2 as FQNEAQ (reference sequence). The CDR3 DNA reads as TGTGCCAGCAGCTCCCCCGGGGACGAGCAGTACTTC. Translation gives CASSSPGDEQYF.

The genes are TRBV4-2 and TRBJ2-4, with 9 bases identical to TRBD2. Germline values: CDR1 LGHNA, CDR2 YNFKEQ. Trimming removed 0 bases from V and 4 bases from J; junction bases left unmatched: 4. This CDR3 contains 16 residues. Written as DNA, the CDR3 is TGTGCCAGCAGCCAAGATTTTACTAGCGGGAAAAACATTCAGTACTTC. Amino acid sequence: CASSQDFTSGKNIQYF.

The J gene is TRBJ1-6, the V gene TRBV25-1; D not resolved. Trimming stripped 2 bases from V and 10 bases from J, with 12 bases between. The CDR3 consists of 14 residues. Per the germline V gene, CDR1 is MGHDK and CDR2 is SYGVNS. DNA of the CDR3: TGTGCCAGCAGTGAAGGTTTGGGAGACTCACCCCTCCACTTT. Translation gives CASSEGLGDSPLHF. Full variable domain (rest looked up from reference TRBV25-1 and TRBJ1-6): EADIYQTPRYLVIGTGKKITLECSQTMGHDKMYWYQQDPGMELHLIHYSYGVNSTEKGDLSSESTVSRIRTEHFPLTLESARPSHTSQYLCASSEGLGDSPLHFGNGTRLTVT.

This clonotype has a count of ten or more. The chain recombines TRBV20-1 with TRBJ1-5; D gene unclear. The germline V gene encodes CDR1 DFQATT and CDR2 SNEGSKA (reference sequence). The CDR3 totals 14 residues. V was pared by 0 bases and J by 9 bases, with 15 bases between. The CDR3 protein is CSARDSQFDSPQHF. The CDR3 bases are TGCAGTGCTAGAGATTCCCAGTTTGACTCGCCCCAGCATTTT.

This clonotype was detected only a few times. The chain uses TRBV3-1 and TRBJ2-7; D unresolved. CDR1 LGHDT and CDR2 YNNKEL come from the germline V gene (reference sequence). The CDR3 has 14 amino acids. V lost 2 bases, J lost 3 bases, and 11 bases lay in between. CDR3 amino acids: CASSQSPTGYEQYF. For the CDR3, the DNA is TGTGCCAGCAGCCAATCCCCAACGGGCTACGAGCAGTACTTC.

The chain is built from TRBV29-1 and TRBJ2-2; D gene uncertain. V shed 2 bases and J shed 1 base, with 5 bases lying between them. The CDR3 covers 13 residues. Germline assignment: CDR1 SQVTM and CDR2 ANQGSEA. In DNA, the CDR3 is TGCAGCGTTGAAAGCAGGAACACCGGGGAGCTGTTTTTT. This sequence encodes CSVESRNTGELFF.

In this sample, this clonotype turned up a few times. The chain recombines TRBV12-3 or TRBV12-4 with TRBJ2-1, with TRBD2 as a possible D gene (5 bases). There are 13 residues in the CDR3. The V end lost 1 base, the J end lost 10 bases, and 11 bases lay between the germline ends. The CDR3 here is CASSLGTGGEQFF. CDR3 DNA: TGTGCCAGCAGTTTAGGGACTGGCGGGGAGCAGTTCTTC.